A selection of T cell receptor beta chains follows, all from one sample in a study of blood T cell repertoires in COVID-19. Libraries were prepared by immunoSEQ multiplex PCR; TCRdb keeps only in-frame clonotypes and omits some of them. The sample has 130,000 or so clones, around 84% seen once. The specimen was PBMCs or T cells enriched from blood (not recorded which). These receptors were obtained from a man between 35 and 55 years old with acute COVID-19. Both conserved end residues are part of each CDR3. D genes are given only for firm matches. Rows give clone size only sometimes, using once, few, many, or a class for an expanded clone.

CDR3aa: CASSSLRLAGGPGNEQFF
CDR3nt: TGTGCCAGCAGCTCCTTAAGACTAGCGGGAGGGCCCGGGAATGAGCAGTTCTTC
abundance: once
v_gene: TRBV11-2
j_gene: TRBJ2-1
d_gene: TRBD2

CDR3aa: CASSLVAGAGEQFF
CDR3nt: TGCGCCAGCAGCTTGGTAGCGGGAGCTGGTGAGCAGTTCTTC
abundance: -
v_gene: TRBV5-1
j_gene: TRBJ2-1
d_gene: TRBD2

CDR3aa: CASSLNRDSNQPQHF
CDR3nt: TGTGCCAGCAGTTTGAACAGAGATAGCAATCAGCCCCAGCATTTT
abundance: -
v_gene: TRBV27
j_gene: TRBJ1-5
d_gene: -

CDR3aa: CASSAGQRYGYTF
CDR3nt: TGCGCCAGCAGCGCGGGACAGAGGTATGGCTACACCTTC
abundance: -
v_gene: TRBV5-1
j_gene: TRBJ1-2
d_gene: TRBD1

CDR3aa: CASSRDFDTGELFF
CDR3nt: TGTGCCAGCTCGAGGGACTTCGACACCGGGGAGCTGTTTTTT
abundance: once
v_gene: TRBV18
j_gene: TRBJ2-2
d_gene: -

CDR3aa: CASSHGHNNEQFF
CDR3nt: TGTGCCAGCAGTCATGGACACAACAATGAGCAGTTCTTC
abundance: few
v_gene: TRBV6-5
j_gene: TRBJ2-1
d_gene: -

CDR3aa: CASSQAGSNQPQHF
CDR3nt: TGTGCCAGCAGCCAAGCAGGGAGCAATCAGCCCCAGCATTTT
abundance: -
v_gene: TRBV3-1/TRBV3-2
j_gene: TRBJ1-5
d_gene: -

CDR3aa: CASSLDRNSPLHF
CDR3nt: TGTGCCAGCAGCTTAGACAGAAATTCACCCCTCCACTTT
abundance: -
v_gene: TRBV7-2
j_gene: TRBJ1-6
d_gene: -

CDR3aa: CASSLMRQGNQPQHF
CDR3nt: TGTGCCAGCAGCTTAATGAGACAGGGAAATCAGCCCCAGCATTTT
abundance: -
v_gene: TRBV7-8
j_gene: TRBJ1-5
d_gene: TRBD1

CDR3aa: CASSIVEAREQYF
CDR3nt: TGTGCCAGTAGTATAGTGGAAGCGCGCGAGCAGTACTTC
abundance: -
v_gene: TRBV19
j_gene: TRBJ2-7
d_gene: -

CDR3aa: CATSRGTGGADQPQHF
CDR3nt: TGTGCCACCAGCAGAGGTACAGGGGGCGCGGATCAGCCCCAGCATTTT
abundance: -
v_gene: TRBV15
j_gene: TRBJ1-5
d_gene: TRBD1

CDR3aa: CSASSQGWEQYF
CDR3nt: TGCAGTGCTAGTTCTCAGGGTTGGGAGCAGTACTTC
abundance: -
v_gene: TRBV20-1
j_gene: TRBJ2-7
d_gene: -

CDR3aa: CSVAWARPDTEAFF
CDR3nt: TGCAGCGTTGCATGGGCCAGACCGGACACTGAAGCTTTCTTT
abundance: -
v_gene: TRBV29-1
j_gene: TRBJ1-1
d_gene: -

CDR3aa: CAISESSGLAGNEQFF
CDR3nt: TGTGCCATCAGTGAGTCATCAGGACTAGCTGGGAATGAGCAGTTCTTC
abundance: -
v_gene: TRBV10-3
j_gene: TRBJ2-1
d_gene: TRBD2

CDR3aa: CASSLDRGMGTGELFF
CDR3nt: TGTGCCAGCAGCTTAGACAGGGGAATGGGCACCGGGGAGCTGTTTTTT
abundance: -
v_gene: TRBV7-9
j_gene: TRBJ2-2
d_gene: TRBD1

CDR3aa: CASSSELANYGYTF
CDR3nt: TGTGCCAGCAGTTCTGAGTTAGCTAACTATGGCTACACCTTC
abundance: -
v_gene: TRBV2
j_gene: TRBJ1-2
d_gene: -

CDR3aa: CASSPRGSTEAFF
CDR3nt: TGTGCCAGCAGTCCCCGGGGGAGCACTGAAGCTTTCTTT
abundance: -
v_gene: TRBV6-5
j_gene: TRBJ1-1
d_gene: -

CDR3aa: CASRFTRAGGEGYTF
CDR3nt: TGTGCCAGCAGATTTACCCGGGCAGGGGGCGAAGGCTACACCTTC
abundance: -
v_gene: TRBV7-9
j_gene: TRBJ1-2
d_gene: TRBD1

CDR3aa: CASSIRGQGAGEKLFF
CDR3nt: TGTGCCAGCAGCATCCGCGGACAGGGGGCCGGGGAAAAACTGTTTTTT
abundance: -
v_gene: TRBV5-5
j_gene: TRBJ1-4
d_gene: TRBD1

CDR3aa: CASSGQSYEQYF
CDR3nt: TGTGCCAGTTCGGGACAGTCCTACGAGCAGTACTTC
abundance: -
v_gene: TRBV19
j_gene: TRBJ2-7
d_gene: TRBD1

CDR3aa: CASSPTVFSGNTIYF
CDR3nt: TGTGCCAGCAGCCCGACAGTTTTCTCTGGAAACACCATATATTTT
abundance: -
v_gene: TRBV3-1/TRBV3-2
j_gene: TRBJ1-3
d_gene: -

CDR3aa: CASRPTSGRVGKETQYF
CDR3nt: TGTGCCAGCAGGCCAACTAGCGGGAGGGTGGGGAAGGAGACCCAGTACTTC
abundance: -
v_gene: TRBV28
j_gene: TRBJ2-5
d_gene: TRBD2

CDR3aa: CASSLIPGQGNEQFF
CDR3nt: TGCGCCAGCAGCTTAATACCGGGACAGGGGAATGAGCAGTTCTTC
abundance: -
v_gene: TRBV5-1
j_gene: TRBJ2-1
d_gene: TRBD1

CDR3aa: CASRRGEEGYTF
CDR3nt: TGTGCAAGCCGCCGGGGGGAAGAGGGCTACACCTTC
abundance: -
v_gene: TRBV12-2
j_gene: TRBJ1-2
d_gene: -

CDR3aa: CASIFGNRAYGYTF
CDR3nt: TGTGCCAGCATATTCGGGAACAGGGCCTATGGCTACACCTTC
abundance: -
v_gene: TRBV2
j_gene: TRBJ1-2
d_gene: -

CDR3aa: CASSRTGGEGYTF
CDR3nt: TGTGCCAGCAGCCGGACAGGGGGCGAGGGCTACACCTTC
abundance: few
v_gene: TRBV2
j_gene: TRBJ1-2
d_gene: TRBD1

CDR3aa: CASSQAAGGRNEQFF
CDR3nt: TGTGCCAGCAGCCAAGCCGCGGGAGGGAGGAATGAGCAGTTCTTC
abundance: -
v_gene: TRBV14
j_gene: TRBJ2-1
d_gene: TRBD2

CDR3aa: CATSDFGSGTDEQFF
CDR3nt: TGTGCCACCAGTGATTTCGGTAGCGGGACGGATGAGCAGTTCTTC
abundance: -
v_gene: TRBV24-1
j_gene: TRBJ2-1
d_gene: TRBD2

CDR3aa: CSVTGRRNTIYF
CDR3nt: TGCAGCGTGACAGGGCGACGAAACACCATATATTTT
abundance: -
v_gene: TRBV29-1
j_gene: TRBJ1-3
d_gene: TRBD1

CDR3aa: CASRTSGGSYEQYF
CDR3nt: TGTGCCAGCAGAACTAGCGGGGGCTCCTACGAGCAGTACTTC
abundance: -
v_gene: TRBV6-5
j_gene: TRBJ2-7
d_gene: TRBD2

CDR3aa: CASTGTGGGQPQHF
CDR3nt: TGTGCCAGTACAGGGACAGGGGGAGGCCAGCCCCAGCATTTT
abundance: -
v_gene: TRBV19
j_gene: TRBJ1-5
d_gene: TRBD1

CDR3aa: CSVEDRTRINDGYTF
CDR3nt: TGCAGCGTTGAGGACAGGACACGAATCAACGATGGCTACACCTTC
abundance: once
v_gene: TRBV29-1
j_gene: TRBJ1-2
d_gene: TRBD1

CDR3aa: CASTFMRALGYGYTF
CDR3nt: TGTGCCAGCACCTTTATGCGGGCCTTGGGCTATGGCTACACCTTC
abundance: -
v_gene: TRBV6-5
j_gene: TRBJ1-2
d_gene: -

CDR3aa: CAWSVPGTVLTEAFF
CDR3nt: TGTGCCTGGAGTGTACCTGGGACAGTGCTAACTGAAGCTTTCTTT
abundance: few
v_gene: TRBV30
j_gene: TRBJ1-1
d_gene: TRBD1

CDR3aa: CASSQDPGTNTGELFF
CDR3nt: TGTGCCAGCAGCCAAGATCCAGGGACGAACACCGGGGAGCTGTTTTTT
abundance: -
v_gene: TRBV4-2
j_gene: TRBJ2-2
d_gene: -

CDR3aa: CASSPPGAKNIQYF
CDR3nt: TGTGCCAGCAGCCCCCCGGGAGCCAAAAACATTCAGTACTTC
abundance: -
v_gene: TRBV3-1/TRBV3-2
j_gene: TRBJ2-4
d_gene: -

CDR3aa: CASSVGREGDEQYF
CDR3nt: TGTGCCAGCAGCGTAGGGCGGGAGGGCGACGAGCAGTACTTC
abundance: few
v_gene: TRBV9
j_gene: TRBJ2-7
d_gene: TRBD2

CDR3aa: CASSTSAGTGVDEQYF
CDR3nt: TGTGCCAGCAGTACTTCCGCCGGGACAGGGGTAGACGAGCAGTACTTC
abundance: -
v_gene: TRBV9
j_gene: TRBJ2-7
d_gene: TRBD1

CDR3aa: CSAPTRNEQFF
CDR3nt: TGCAGTGCGCCGACACGAAATGAGCAGTTCTTC
abundance: -
v_gene: TRBV20-1
j_gene: TRBJ2-1
d_gene: -

CDR3aa: CASSLSATGVEQYF
CDR3nt: TGTGCCAGCAGTTTATCCGCGACAGGGGTCGAGCAGTACTTC
abundance: -
v_gene: TRBV27
j_gene: TRBJ2-7
d_gene: TRBD1